The clone carrying this T cell receptor (beta chain) was observed a few times. Its antigen is not known. The protocol was immunoSEQ multiplex PCR, while the TCRdb copy is restricted to in-frame clones and leaves out a portion. This sample has roughly 70,000 clones; around 75% occur once, and the top ten carry roughly 9.1%. The germline gives CDR1 MGHRA, CDR2 YSYEKL. The CDR3 sequence is 14 residues long. With 1 base removed from V and 6 bases from J, the gap between germline ends came to 13 bases. The record originates from a study of PD-1 blockade in classical Hodgkin lymphoma. Study results and limitations: Whereas CD4+ TCR diversity had risen significantly by C4D1, CD8+ TCR diversity had not.

Following autologous stem cell transplantation, relapse occurred in every patient, and exposure to brentuximab vedotin varied. Best outcomes ranged across complete response, partial response and progressive disease. The J gene is TRBJ2-7, the V gene TRBV4-1, with a possible D match to TRBD1 (6 bases). This receptor was obtained from a human donor with classical Hodgkin lymphoma. Sequenced material: peripheral blood mononuclear cells (PBMCs), taken before the second cycle of nivolumab. The CDR3 coding sequence is TGCGCCAGCAGCCAAGTCAACAGGGACCCCGAGCAGTACTTC. Translating gives CASSQVNRDPEQYF.